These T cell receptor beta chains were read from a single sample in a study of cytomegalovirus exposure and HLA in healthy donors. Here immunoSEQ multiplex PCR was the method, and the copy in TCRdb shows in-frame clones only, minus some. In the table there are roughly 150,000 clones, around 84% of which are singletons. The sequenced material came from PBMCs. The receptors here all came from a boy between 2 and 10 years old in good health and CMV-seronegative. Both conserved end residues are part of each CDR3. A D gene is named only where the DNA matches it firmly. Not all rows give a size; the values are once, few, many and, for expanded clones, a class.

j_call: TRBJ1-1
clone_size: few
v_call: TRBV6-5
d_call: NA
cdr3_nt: TGTGCCAGCAGTTACACCCACGGGGGAGTCCCTGAAGCTTTCTTT
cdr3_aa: CASSYTHGGVPEAFF

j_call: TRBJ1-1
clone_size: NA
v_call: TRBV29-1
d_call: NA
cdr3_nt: TGCAGCGCTTGCCGGGACACCGCGAACACTGAAGCTTTCTTT
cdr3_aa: CSACRDTANTEAFF

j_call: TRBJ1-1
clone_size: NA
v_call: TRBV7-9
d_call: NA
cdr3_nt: TGTGCCAGCAGCTCCTCCAGGACTAAGAACACTGAAGCTTTCTTT
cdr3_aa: CASSSSRTKNTEAFF

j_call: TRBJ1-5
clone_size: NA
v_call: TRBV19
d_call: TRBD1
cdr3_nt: TGTGCCAGTAGTATAGGCTCCGTGGACAGGACAGACTATAGCAATCAGCCCCAGCATTTT
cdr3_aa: CASSIGSVDRTDYSNQPQHF

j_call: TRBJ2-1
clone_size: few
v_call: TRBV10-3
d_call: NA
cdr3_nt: TGTGCCATCAGTGAGTCTCTGACGAGGAACAATGAGCAGTTCTTC
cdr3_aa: CAISESLTRNNEQFF

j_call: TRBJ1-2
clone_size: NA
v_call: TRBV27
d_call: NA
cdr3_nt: TGTGCCAGCAGTCGAGGGGGGGCCCCGGTAACTAACTATGGCTACACCTTC
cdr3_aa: CASSRGGAPVTNYGYTF

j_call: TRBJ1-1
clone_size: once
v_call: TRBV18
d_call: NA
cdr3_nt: TGTGCCAGCTCACCACTAGGGGGGAACACTGAAGCTTTCTTT
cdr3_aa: CASSPLGGNTEAFF

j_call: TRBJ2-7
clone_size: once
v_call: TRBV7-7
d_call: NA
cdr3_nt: TGTGCTAGCAGCTTAGCCGCGGGACCCTCCTACGAGCAGTACTTC
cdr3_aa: CASSLAAGPSYEQYF

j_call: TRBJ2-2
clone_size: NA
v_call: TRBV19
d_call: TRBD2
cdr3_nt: TGTGCCAGTAGTAGAGGGACTAGCGGACAGAACACCGGGGAGCTGTTTTTT
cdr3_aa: CASSRGTSGQNTGELFF

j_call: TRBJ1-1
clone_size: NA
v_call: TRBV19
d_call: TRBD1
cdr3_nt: TGTGCCAGTAGTTCCGGGACAGGGGGCTGGGACACTGAAGCTTTCTTT
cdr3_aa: CASSSGTGGWDTEAFF

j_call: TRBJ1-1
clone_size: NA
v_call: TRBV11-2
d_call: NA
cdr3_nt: TGTGCCAGCAGCGTTGCAACAGGGTTCGCCACTGAAGCTTTCTTT
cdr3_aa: CASSVATGFATEAFF

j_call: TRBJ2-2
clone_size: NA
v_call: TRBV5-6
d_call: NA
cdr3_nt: TGTGCCAGCGGAGCCAGAGGGGGAAACACCGGGGAGCTGTTTTTT
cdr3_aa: CASGARGGNTGELFF

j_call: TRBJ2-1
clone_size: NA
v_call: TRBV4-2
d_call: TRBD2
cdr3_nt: TGTGCCAGCAGCGCCCCGGGACTGGGGGGGAATGAGCAGTTCTTC
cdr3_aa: CASSAPGLGGNEQFF

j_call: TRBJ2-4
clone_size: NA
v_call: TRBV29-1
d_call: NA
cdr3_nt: TGCAGCGTTGAACTTGGTCAGGGGAACATTCAGTACTTC
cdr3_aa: CSVELGQGNIQYF

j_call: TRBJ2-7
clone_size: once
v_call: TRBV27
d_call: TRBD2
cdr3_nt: TGTGCCAGCAGCGCCGGGACTAGTTTCTACGAGCAGTACTTC
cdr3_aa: CASSAGTSFYEQYF

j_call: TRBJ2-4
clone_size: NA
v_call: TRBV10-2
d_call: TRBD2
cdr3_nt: TGCGCCAGCAGTGAACGTCTAGCGGGGGACGTAGCCAAAAACATTCAGTACTTC
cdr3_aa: CASSERLAGDVAKNIQYF

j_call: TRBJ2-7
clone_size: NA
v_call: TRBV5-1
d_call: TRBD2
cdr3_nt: TGCGCCAGCAGCACCACTAGCGGGAGGGCTACCTACGAGCAGTACTTC
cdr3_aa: CASSTTSGRATYEQYF

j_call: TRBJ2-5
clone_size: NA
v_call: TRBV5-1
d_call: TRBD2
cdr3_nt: TGCGCCAGCAGATTAGCGGGGTTTCAAGAGACCCAGTACTTC
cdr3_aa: CASRLAGFQETQYF

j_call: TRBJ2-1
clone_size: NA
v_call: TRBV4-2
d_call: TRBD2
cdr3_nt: TGTGCCAGCAGCCAAGATTTAAGGGTAGCGGGGGAGCTCTACAATGAGCAGTTCTTC
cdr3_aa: CASSQDLRVAGELYNEQFF

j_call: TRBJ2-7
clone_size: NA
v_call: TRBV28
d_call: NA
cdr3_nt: TGTGCCAGCAGTCGTGGACTCTTAAGCTCCTACGAGCAGTACTTC
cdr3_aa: CASSRGLLSSYEQYF

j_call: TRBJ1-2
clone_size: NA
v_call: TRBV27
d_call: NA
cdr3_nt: TGTGCCAGCAGTATCACAGGAGGCGGGGGGTATGGCTACACCTTC
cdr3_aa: CASSITGGGGYGYTF

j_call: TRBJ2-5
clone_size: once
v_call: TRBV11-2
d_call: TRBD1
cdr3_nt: TGTGCCAGCAGCACCTGGGACAGTCCCCAAGAGACCCAGTACTTC
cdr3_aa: CASSTWDSPQETQYF

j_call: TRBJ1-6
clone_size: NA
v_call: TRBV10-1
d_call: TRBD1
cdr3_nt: TGCGCCAGCAGTGAGTCCAGGGGGTATTCACCCCTCCACTTT
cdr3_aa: CASSESRGYSPLHF